The clone carrying this T cell receptor (beta chain) appeared a few times. Antigen specificity is unknown. This record belongs to a study of T cells in localized non-small cell lung cancer. Findings of the study overall: Out of the top 100 tumor clones, a median around 56 were seen in adjacent lung. Compared with tumor, uninvolved adjacent lung displayed greater T cell clonality, ranking highest overall. Sequencing covered just one tumor region, so heterogeneity cannot be ruled out. A raised T cell density in blood coincided with lengthier overall survival.

Libraries were prepared by immunoSEQ multiplex PCR; TCRdb keeps only in-frame clonotypes and omits some of them. Altogether approximately 2,800 clones are present, under 30% being singletons, with the ten largest covering about 5.8%. CDR1 is MNHGY, CDR2 SAAAGT, per germline. V was cut by 5 bases and J by 2 bases, with 9 bases left in between. This CDR3 is built from 13 residues. The receptor comes from a woman aged 40-70 years with stage I lung adenocarcinoma. V and J are TRBV6-8 and TRBJ1-2; no definite D call. Sequences were derived from lung tumor tissue, sampled before any cancer treatment. CDR3 protein: CASSPRVNYGYTF. The CDR3 DNA is TGTGCCAGCAGTCCCCGGGTCAACTATGGCTACACCTTC.